A selection of T cell receptor beta chains follows, all from one sample in a study of shared T cell receptors in the human thymus. Repertoires were generated with immunoSEQ multiplex PCR, while TCRdb's copy carries only in-frame clones and drops some. The sample contains roughly 700,000 clones, approximately 87% of which appear only once. These same data were also listed under a study on human thymus T cells.

Material for sequencing was thymocytes. The receptor source for this set is a boy under three years old with a congenital heart defect. The CDR3 runs from the conserved cysteine through the conserved F or W. The D gene is left open where the match is weak. Not every row has a clone size; where given, it reads once, few, many or a size class.

clone_size: once
j_call: TRBJ2-7
d_call: TRBD2
v_call: TRBV7-6
cdr3_nt: TGTGCCAGCAGCGCGAGCGGGACTCACGAGCAGTACTTC
cdr3_aa: CASSASGTHEQYF

clone_size: NA
j_call: TRBJ2-7
d_call: TRBD2
v_call: TRBV6-6
cdr3_nt: TGTGCCAGCAGTTACGTAGGACTAGCGGACGAGCAGTACTTC
cdr3_aa: CASSYVGLADEQYF

clone_size: NA
j_call: TRBJ2-3
d_call: TRBD1
v_call: TRBV10-3
cdr3_nt: TGTGCCATCAGTGAGTCCCCAGGCAGGGGGCGTACTACTAGCACAGATACGCAGTATTTT
cdr3_aa: CAISESPGRGRTTSTDTQYF

clone_size: NA
j_call: TRBJ2-7
d_call: TRBD2
v_call: TRBV19
cdr3_nt: TGTGCCAGTAGTATTGCCAGCGGGGGGAGCTCCTACGAGCAGTACTTC
cdr3_aa: CASSIASGGSSYEQYF

clone_size: NA
j_call: TRBJ1-2
d_call: NA
v_call: TRBV7-2
cdr3_nt: TGTGCCAGCAGCCTCAGGGAAGGCTACACCTTC
cdr3_aa: CASSLREGYTF

clone_size: NA
j_call: TRBJ1-5
d_call: NA
v_call: TRBV19
cdr3_nt: TGTGCCAGTAGGACCTGTGGCTCAGGGGTAAATCAGCCCCAGCATTTT
cdr3_aa: CASRTCGSGVNQPQHF

clone_size: few
j_call: TRBJ2-7
d_call: NA
v_call: TRBV6-6
cdr3_nt: TGTGCCAGCAGGCCCAACGGCGGGACAGCCCACTACGAGCAGTACTTC
cdr3_aa: CASRPNGGTAHYEQYF

clone_size: NA
j_call: TRBJ2-4
d_call: TRBD2
v_call: TRBV6-1
cdr3_nt: TGTACACACGGGGGGAACCTTAACATTCAGTACTTC
cdr3_aa: CTHGGNLNIQYF

clone_size: NA
j_call: TRBJ2-1
d_call: TRBD2
v_call: TRBV19
cdr3_nt: TGTGCCAGTAGCCTTCAAGCGGGAGGGCTTTACAATGAGCAGTTCTTC
cdr3_aa: CASSLQAGGLYNEQFF

clone_size: NA
j_call: TRBJ2-7
d_call: TRBD1
v_call: TRBV5-1
cdr3_nt: TGCGCCAGCAAACATCACAGGGGGGACTACGAGCAGTACTTC
cdr3_aa: CASKHHRGDYEQYF

clone_size: NA
j_call: TRBJ2-5
d_call: TRBD1
v_call: TRBV6-6
cdr3_nt: TGTGCCAGCAGCCTGACAGGGGCCCACCAAGAGACCCAGTACTTC
cdr3_aa: CASSLTGAHQETQYF

clone_size: NA
j_call: TRBJ2-3
d_call: TRBD2
v_call: TRBV10-1
cdr3_nt: TGCGCCAGCAGCAACCGACTAGCGTTAGGGAGGGGAGCAGATACGCAGTATTTT
cdr3_aa: CASSNRLALGRGADTQYF

clone_size: NA
j_call: TRBJ2-3
d_call: NA
v_call: TRBV19
cdr3_nt: TGTGCCAGTAGTACAGGAGATACGCAGTATTTT
cdr3_aa: CASSTGDTQYF

clone_size: once
j_call: TRBJ2-3
d_call: NA
v_call: TRBV4-1
cdr3_nt: TGCGCCAGCAGCCAAGATCCGGGGGATACGCAGTATTTT
cdr3_aa: CASSQDPGDTQYF

clone_size: NA
j_call: TRBJ2-7
d_call: TRBD1
v_call: TRBV7-8
cdr3_nt: TGTGCCACGTCCGGGACAGGACCCTCCTACGAGCAGTACTTC
cdr3_aa: CATSGTGPSYEQYF

clone_size: NA
j_call: TRBJ1-2
d_call: TRBD1
v_call: TRBV27
cdr3_nt: TGTGCCAGCACCAATAGACAGGGAAATGGCTACACCTTC
cdr3_aa: CASTNRQGNGYTF

clone_size: NA
j_call: TRBJ2-1
d_call: TRBD2
v_call: TRBV27
cdr3_nt: TGTGCCAGCAGCTTAAGACTAGCGGGAGGAAACAATGAGCAGTTCTTC
cdr3_aa: CASSLRLAGGNNEQFF

clone_size: NA
j_call: TRBJ1-1
d_call: NA
v_call: TRBV11-2
cdr3_nt: TGTGCCAGCAGCTTAGGGCATATGAACACTGAAGCTTTCTTT
cdr3_aa: CASSLGHMNTEAFF

clone_size: NA
j_call: TRBJ1-1
d_call: NA
v_call: TRBV30
cdr3_nt: TGTGCCTGGAGTGTACAAGGGAGCCCCCGGGGAGACACTGAAGCTTTCTTT
cdr3_aa: CAWSVQGSPRGDTEAFF

clone_size: NA
j_call: TRBJ1-1
d_call: TRBD1
v_call: TRBV19
cdr3_nt: TGTGCCAGTAGTATCACAGGGGTCCTTTGGGACACTGAAGCTTTCTTT
cdr3_aa: CASSITGVLWDTEAFF

clone_size: NA
j_call: TRBJ2-5
d_call: NA
v_call: TRBV5-1
cdr3_nt: TGCGCCAGCAGCTTGGGCGTGTCGCGGGGACCGGAGACCCAGTACTTC
cdr3_aa: CASSLGVSRGPETQYF

clone_size: NA
j_call: TRBJ1-1
d_call: NA
v_call: TRBV4-1
cdr3_nt: TGCGCCAGCAGCCAAGAGGCGGGGGACACTGAAGCTTTCTTT
cdr3_aa: CASSQEAGDTEAFF

clone_size: NA
j_call: TRBJ2-1
d_call: NA
v_call: TRBV4-2
cdr3_nt: TGTGCCAGCAGCCAAGCGGGAGTCTGGTATGAGCAGTTCTTC
cdr3_aa: CASSQAGVWYEQFF

clone_size: NA
j_call: TRBJ2-7
d_call: TRBD2
v_call: TRBV30
cdr3_nt: TGTGCCTGGAGGGGACTAGCGGGAGGCCGCTCCTACGAGCAGTACTTC
cdr3_aa: CAWRGLAGGRSYEQYF

clone_size: NA
j_call: TRBJ2-1
d_call: TRBD2
v_call: TRBV6-6
cdr3_nt: TGTGCCAGCCGGAAAGCTTTGGGACTAGTTTTTGAGCAGTTCTTC
cdr3_aa: CASRKALGLVFEQFF

clone_size: NA
j_call: TRBJ2-7
d_call: TRBD1
v_call: TRBV4-2
cdr3_nt: TGTGCCAGCAGCCAACCCCCGGGACAGGGAGGGGCCTACGAGCAGTACTTC
cdr3_aa: CASSQPPGQGGAYEQYF

clone_size: NA
j_call: TRBJ2-2
d_call: NA
v_call: TRBV7-2
cdr3_nt: TGTGCCAGCAGCTTTGGGCCCGTCGGCGGGGAGCTGTTTTTT
cdr3_aa: CASSFGPVGGELFF

clone_size: NA
j_call: TRBJ2-5
d_call: TRBD2
v_call: TRBV4-3
cdr3_nt: TGCGCCAGCAGCCGGGGACTAGCGGAGGGAGGAGAGACCCAGTACTTC
cdr3_aa: CASSRGLAEGGETQYF

clone_size: NA
j_call: TRBJ2-3
d_call: NA
v_call: TRBV16
cdr3_nt: TGTGCCAGCAGCCTCCCCAGGATTTCGACAGATACGCAGTATTTT
cdr3_aa: CASSLPRISTDTQYF

clone_size: NA
j_call: TRBJ1-1
d_call: NA
v_call: TRBV13
cdr3_nt: TGTGCCAGCAGCCGAACCGCCCCGGGGAGCAACACTGAAGCTTTCTTT
cdr3_aa: CASSRTAPGSNTEAFF

clone_size: NA
j_call: TRBJ2-7
d_call: TRBD2
v_call: TRBV2
cdr3_nt: TGTGCCACCCTCCCCCAGGTGGTAGCGGGAGGGCCAAGGGAGCAGTACTTC
cdr3_aa: CATLPQVVAGGPREQYF

clone_size: NA
j_call: TRBJ2-5
d_call: TRBD2
v_call: TRBV7-9
cdr3_nt: TGTGCCAGCAGCATGGGACTAGCGGGGGTTCAAGAGACCCAGTACTTC
cdr3_aa: CASSMGLAGVQETQYF

clone_size: NA
j_call: TRBJ2-5
d_call: NA
v_call: TRBV5-6
cdr3_nt: TGTGCCAGCAGCTACTGGGCAGCTCTGGAGACCCAGTACTTC
cdr3_aa: CASSYWAALETQYF

clone_size: NA
j_call: TRBJ2-3
d_call: NA
v_call: TRBV6-4
cdr3_nt: TGTGCCAGCAGTGACCTACGCGAGCCGGATACGCAGTATTTT
cdr3_aa: CASSDLREPDTQYF

clone_size: NA
j_call: TRBJ2-5
d_call: TRBD1
v_call: TRBV18
cdr3_nt: TGTGCCAGCTCACCTCGACAGGGGGCAAAGGAGACCCAGTACTTC
cdr3_aa: CASSPRQGAKETQYF

clone_size: NA
j_call: TRBJ1-1
d_call: NA
v_call: TRBV25-1
cdr3_nt: TGTGCCAGCAGTGGCTACAGGGAGAACACTGAAGCTTTCTTT
cdr3_aa: CASSGYRENTEAFF

clone_size: NA
j_call: TRBJ2-1
d_call: NA
v_call: TRBV7-3
cdr3_nt: TGTGCCAGCAGCTACGGACACCTCTACAATGAGCAGTTCTTC
cdr3_aa: CASSYGHLYNEQFF

clone_size: NA
j_call: TRBJ1-4
d_call: TRBD1
v_call: TRBV6-5
cdr3_nt: TGTGCCAGCAGTTCCGACAGGGGGAATGAAAAACTGTTTTTT
cdr3_aa: CASSSDRGNEKLFF

clone_size: NA
j_call: TRBJ1-1
d_call: NA
v_call: TRBV28
cdr3_nt: TGTGCCAGCAGTTTGAGGGGGACTGAAGCTTTCTTT
cdr3_aa: CASSLRGTEAFF

clone_size: NA
j_call: TRBJ2-1
d_call: TRBD2
v_call: TRBV5-4
cdr3_nt: TGTGCCAGCCGACCTTCTAGCGGGAGCTACAATGAGCAGTTCTTC
cdr3_aa: CASRPSSGSYNEQFF

clone_size: once
j_call: TRBJ2-1
d_call: TRBD2
v_call: TRBV2
cdr3_nt: TGTGCCAGCAGTCCAGTTGGAGCGGGAGGGGGCCATGAGCAGTTCTTC
cdr3_aa: CASSPVGAGGGHEQFF

clone_size: NA
j_call: TRBJ2-1
d_call: NA
v_call: TRBV14
cdr3_nt: TGTGCCAGCAGCCAAGGTAGCTGGGGCAGGGATGATGAGCAGTTCTTC
cdr3_aa: CASSQGSWGRDDEQFF

clone_size: NA
j_call: TRBJ1-3
d_call: NA
v_call: TRBV7-9
cdr3_nt: TGTGCCAGCAGCTCCAATTTTCCCGCTCCGGGGGCTGGAAACACCATATATTTT
cdr3_aa: CASSSNFPAPGAGNTIYF

clone_size: NA
j_call: TRBJ2-7
d_call: NA
v_call: TRBV2
cdr3_nt: TGTGCCAGCAGTGCGGTGACTATTAACTACGAGCAGTACTTC
cdr3_aa: CASSAVTINYEQYF

clone_size: NA
j_call: TRBJ2-1
d_call: TRBD2
v_call: TRBV5-1
cdr3_nt: TGCGCCAGCAGCTTGGAAGGGGCGGGGGGGAGCTCCTACAATGAGCAGTTCTTC
cdr3_aa: CASSLEGAGGSSYNEQFF